This is a list of T cell receptor beta chains from one sample in a study of a mutant IDH1 vaccine in newly diagnosed glioma. The antigens for these receptors are not known. Assay: immunoSEQ multiplex PCR; the TCRdb copy retains only in-frame clones and omits some. The sample shows some 11,000 clones, around 88% of them seen only once. Sequenced here: PBMCs, sampled from a glioma patient whose treatment included an IDH1 peptide vaccine. The receptor set was obtained from a woman between 40 and 50 years old with glioma. Some clones in this sample may be carry-over from other donors' samples. CDR3s include the opening cysteine and the closing phenylalanine or tryptophan. Fields, in order: V gene, J gene, D gene, clone size, CDR3 DNA, CDR3 protein. D genes are given only for firm matches. The listing skips clone size in some rows; elsewhere it reads once, few, many or a size class.

TRBV7-9,TRBJ1-1,.,.,TGTGCCAGCAGCCAGTTCGTAGACACTGAAGCTTTCTTT,CASSQFVDTEAFF
TRBV6-1,TRBJ2-2,.,.,TGTGCCAGCAGTGAAGGGGCCGACACCGGGGAGCTGTTTTTT,CASSEGADTGELFF
TRBV5-1,TRBJ2-1,TRBD2,.,TGCGCCAGCAGCTTGGTCGGGACTAGCGGGACCAATGAGCAGTTCTTC,CASSLVGTSGTNEQFF
TRBV7-9,TRBJ2-5,.,.,TGTGCCAGCAGCTTCTCGGACAGTAGGCAAGAGACCCAGTACTTC,CASSFSDSRQETQYF
TRBV7-7,TRBJ2-7,.,once,TGTGCCAGCAGCTTTCGGGAAACCCACGAGCAGTACTTC,CASSFRETHEQYF
TRBV7-8,TRBJ2-1,TRBD2,.,TGTGCCAGCACCGCCCGACTAGCGACCTACAATGAGCAGTTCTTC,CASTARLATYNEQFF
TRBV27,TRBJ2-7,.,.,TGTGCCAGCAGTCCCCGGGGCTCCTACGAGCAGTACTTC,CASSPRGSYEQYF
TRBV28,TRBJ2-7,.,.,TGTGCCAGCAGTTTACCATCATGGCGGAGCGGCTACGAGCAGTACTTC,CASSLPSWRSGYEQYF
TRBV10-2,TRBJ2-2,.,.,TGCGCCAGCAGTGTAAGGGGGGACACCGGGGAGCTGTTTTTT,CASSVRGDTGELFF
TRBV4-1,TRBJ1-4,.,.,TGCGCCAGCAGCCAGCAGGGGACTAATGAAAAACTGTTTTTT,CASSQQGTNEKLFF
TRBV6-1,TRBJ1-2,.,.,TGTGCCAGCAGTGAACTACAAGGCTATGGCTACACCTTC,CASSELQGYGYTF
TRBV19,TRBJ1-5,TRBD1,.,TGTGCCAGTAACTCCGGGACAGGGGTAAAACAGCCCCAGCATTTT,CASNSGTGVKQPQHF
TRBV10-2,TRBJ1-2,.,.,TGCGCCAGCAGTGAGTCTGAAGCAGCGGCCTATGGCTACACCTTC,CASSESEAAAYGYTF
TRBV18,TRBJ1-2,TRBD1,.,TGTGCCAGCTCACAAAAGGGGGCTGGAGGCTACACCTTC,CASSQKGAGGYTF
TRBV5-4,TRBJ1-1,.,few,TGTGCCAGCAGCTTGATAGCAGGGCTGAACACTGAAGCTTTCTTT,CASSLIAGLNTEAFF
TRBV11-2,TRBJ2-1,TRBD1,.,TGTGCCAGCAGCTCCCACCAGGGGGCGAGGGGGAATGAGCAGTTCTTC,CASSSHQGARGNEQFF
TRBV28,TRBJ2-6,.,.,TGTGCCAGCAGTTTTAGCGATCTCTGGGCCAACGTCCTGACTTTC,CASSFSDLWANVLTF
TRBV7-9,TRBJ2-7,.,.,TGTGCCAGCAGCTTTGACAGTTACTACGAGCAGTACTTC,CASSFDSYYEQYF
TRBV9,TRBJ2-5,.,.,TGTGCCAGCAGCGCCGGGATCCAAGAGACCCAGTACTTC,CASSAGIQETQYF
TRBV6-1,TRBJ2-1,TRBD2,.,TGTGCCAGCAGTGAGGGACTAGCGTCGTTCAATGAGCAGTTCTTC,CASSEGLASFNEQFF
TRBV19,TRBJ1-2,.,few,TGTGCCAGTAGTATCTCGCGGGGGCGAGGGGGCTACACCTTC,CASSISRGRGGYTF
TRBV5-1,TRBJ2-7,.,.,TGCGCCAGCAGCTTGTATCGGGGCGAGGACGAGCAGTACTTC,CASSLYRGEDEQYF
TRBV5-1,TRBJ2-1,.,.,TGCGCCAGCAGCTCCGGGACGATCTACAATGAGCAGTTCTTC,CASSSGTIYNEQFF
TRBV6-4,TRBJ2-2,.,.,TGTGCCAGCAGTGATGGATACACCGGGGAGCTGTTTTTT,CASSDGYTGELFF
TRBV29-1,TRBJ2-7,TRBD2,.,TGCAGCGTTGCCGGGACTAACTACGAGCAGTACTTC,CSVAGTNYEQYF
TRBV7-9,TRBJ2-5,.,.,TGTGCCTGGGGGGCGCTAGAGACCCAGTACTTC,CAWGALETQYF
TRBV9,TRBJ2-1,TRBD2,once,TGTGCCAGCAGCCCTAGCGGGAGCCGCTCCAATGAGCAGTTCTTC,CASSPSGSRSNEQFF
TRBV7-9,TRBJ2-3,.,.,TGTGCCAGCAGCTTAAAGGGGGGTATGGCTAGCGGTACAGATACGCAGTATTTT,CASSLKGGMASGTDTQYF
TRBV5-5,TRBJ1-1,.,few,TGTGCCAGCAGCCCGGGTACTGAAGCTTTCTTT,CASSPGTEAFF
TRBV18,TRBJ1-2,.,.,TGTGCCAGCTCACCGACAGAGGAATATGGCTACACCTTC,CASSPTEEYGYTF
TRBV29-1,TRBJ2-7,TRBD1,.,TGCAGCGGACAGGGGGCGGGAGGCTCCTACGAGCAGTACTTC,CSGQGAGGSYEQYF
TRBV9,TRBJ1-4,.,.,TGTGCCAGCAGCGTCGGGACGGGCGCAACTAATGAAAAACTGTTTTTT,CASSVGTGATNEKLFF
TRBV11-2,TRBJ1-1,.,.,TGTGCCAGCAGTCAGGACTTACATGTTGGCACTGAAGCTTTCTTT,CASSQDLHVGTEAFF
TRBV6-1,TRBJ1-1,.,few,TGTGCCGCGGCCCGCTTCGGGACGGCGGCCCTTGAAGCTTTCTTT,CAAARFGTAALEAFF
TRBV18,TRBJ1-1,TRBD1,.,TGTGCCAGCTCGAAACAGGGGACTGAAGCTTTCTTT,CASSKQGTEAFF
TRBV7-2,TRBJ2-1,.,.,TGTGCCAGCAGCCCGGAGGGGGGGGACCCTGAGCAGTTCTTC,CASSPEGGDPEQFF
TRBV19,TRBJ2-2,.,.,TGTGCCAGTAGTCCTCTAGGCTCAGGAAACACCGGGGAGCTGTTTTTT,CASSPLGSGNTGELFF
TRBV7-8,TRBJ1-3,TRBD1,.,TGTGCCAGCAGCTTAGCCAACGACAGGGTCCCTGGAAACACCATATATTTT,CASSLANDRVPGNTIYF
TRBV5-1,TRBJ2-2,.,.,TGCGCCAGCAGCTCCGTCGGGGGACACACCGGGGAGCTGTTTTTT,CASSSVGGHTGELFF